The 27 T cell receptor beta chains presented below share a single source sample, sequenced in a study of blood T cell repertoires in COVID-19. Only in-frame clones appear in the TCRdb table, and some are missing; sequencing was by immunoSEQ multiplex PCR. The table has around 300,000 clones, about 85% seen once. Sequenced: peripheral blood. These receptors all stem from a human donor in a cohort sampled during active COVID-19.

The chain has TRBV2 and TRBJ2-5, with D possibly being TRBD1 (6 bases). The CDR3 spans 15 residues. V was trimmed by 6 bases and J by 2 bases, leaving 16 bases between them. Germline V gene lookup returns CDR1 SNHLY and CDR2 FYNNEI. The CDR3 DNA reads as TGTGCCAGCAGGGACCAGGGGTCGGGGCAAGAGACCCAGTACTTC. Translation gives CASRDQGSGQETQYF.

This clone was recorded only once. This sequence joins TRBV3-1 (or the pseudogene TRBV3-2) and TRBJ2-7; D not certain. The germline V gene encodes CDR1 LGHDT and CDR2 YNNKEL (reference sequence). The ends were cut back, 4 bases at V and 2 bases at J, with 9 bases in the middle. This CDR3 spans 13 amino acids. DNA of the CDR3: TGTGCCAGCAGCCCGACTGAGACCTACGAGCAGTACTTC. This codes for CASSPTETYEQYF.

The chain links TRBV28 to TRBJ2-3; TRBD2 matches 10 bases. Germline CDR1 MDHEN, CDR2 SYDVKM. This CDR3 region has 14 residues. Trimming took 3 bases from V and 6 from J; bases not matched to a gene: 3. The CDR3 reads CASSFLAGVDTQYF. The CDR3 DNA is TGTGCCAGCAGTTTCCTAGCGGGAGTGGATACGCAGTATTTT.

This sequence joins TRBV19 and TRBJ2-1; tentatively, D is TRBD1 (5 bases). Germline loops: CDR1 LNHDA, CDR2 SQIVND (reference sequence). The germline V and J ends were trimmed by 8 bases and 9 bases, with 23 bases remaining between them. The CDR3 totals 15 residues. Here the CDR3 reads CASGITTALQAEQFF. Written as DNA, the CDR3 is TGTGCCAGTGGAATCACGACGGCCCTACAGGCTGAGCAGTTCTTC.

This clone was found once. The chain links TRBV11-2 to TRBJ2-7; 8 bases are shared with TRBD1. Trimming cost V 5 bases and J 1 base; bases outside gene matches: 10. From germline, CDR1 is SGHAT and CDR2 FQNNGV. This CDR3 has 16 amino acids. CDR3 amino acids: CASSPGQGLGSYEQYF. The CDR3 DNA reads as TGTGCCAGCAGCCCAGGACAGGGCCTGGGGTCCTACGAGCAGTACTTC.

This clone was seen only a few times. The J gene is TRBJ2-2, the V gene TRBV4-1; maybe TRBD1 (5 bases). V was pared by 0 bases and J by 3 bases, with 8 bases between. CDR3 length equals 15 residues. Looked up from germline, CDR1 is MGHRA and CDR2 is YSYEKL. The CDR3 loop reads CASSQEIRDTGELFF. The CDR3 nucleotides are TGCGCCAGCAGCCAAGAAATCAGGGACACCGGGGAGCTGTTTTTT.

The chain has TRBV14 and TRBJ1-2, with a tentative D call TRBD1 (6 bases). In germline, CDR1 is SGHDN, CDR2 FVKESK. The CDR3 totals 13 residues. V was clipped by 2 bases and J by 7 bases, with 11 bases between them. In DNA, the CDR3 is TGTGCCAGCAGCCAACAGGGGCACTCTGGCTACACCTTC. This codes for CASSQQGHSGYTF.

V and J are TRBV5-6 and TRBJ1-5, with D tentatively TRBD1 (5 bases). With 2 bases removed from V and 2 bases from J, the gap between germline ends came to 11 bases. CDR1 is SGHDT, CDR2 YYEEEE, per germline. The CDR3 consists of 15 residues. The CDR3 spells CASSFQGLGNQPQHF. The CDR3 region has the DNA TGTGCCAGCAGCTTCCAGGGTTTGGGCAATCAGCCCCAGCATTTT.

This clone was detected only once. The chain is built from TRBV11-3 and TRBJ1-5, with D possibly being TRBD1 (5 bases). There are 15 residues in the CDR3. Trimming stripped 5 bases from V and 0 bases from J, with 11 bases between. Germline lookup yields CDR1 SGHNT and CDR2 YENEEA. The CDR3, as DNA: TGTGCCAGCAGCATTCGCAGGGTTAGCAATCAGCCCCAGCATTTT. It encodes CASSIRRVSNQPQHF.

J is TRBJ1-2 and V is TRBV28; no clear D. The germline V gene has CDR1 MDHEN and CDR2 SYDVKM. Trimming took off 6 bases at V and 7 bases at J, with 15 bases between the two ends. CDR3 size: 13 residues. The CDR3 reads CASRTLSLGGYTF. The CDR3 coding sequence is TGTGCCAGCAGGACCCTCTCTCTAGGTGGCTACACCTTC.

This rearrangement joins TRBV5-6 to TRBJ2-1; 7 nucleotides line up with TRBD2. Germline lookup yields CDR1 SGHDT and CDR2 YYEEEE. V gave up 4 bases and J gave up 8 bases; unmatched junction bases: 9. The CDR3 extends over 14 amino acids. The CDR3 DNA is TGTGCCAGCAGCCGTCGGGGAGGGGCCCATGAGCAGTTCTTC. Its protein product is CASSRRGGAHEQFF.

The table lists this clone with a count of one. The chain joins TRBV6-2 or TRBV6-3 to TRBJ2-3; 10 positions agree with TRBD2. CDR3 size: 16 residues. Germline CDR1 and CDR2: MNHEY and SVGEGT. Trimming took 1 base from V and 3 from J; bases not matched to a gene: 4. The DNA for the CDR3 is TGTGCCAGCAGTTACTGGACTAGCGGAAGAACAGATACGCAGTATTTT. This codes for CASSYWTSGRTDTQYF.

The rearrangement links TRBV7-8 to TRBJ2-3, with D unresolved. The germline V and J ends were trimmed by 5 bases and 0 bases, with 9 bases remaining between them. The germline CDR1 and CDR2 sequences are SGHVS and FQNEAQ. CDR3 size: 14 residues. The CDR3 sequence: CASSPLESTDTQYF. CDR3 bases: TGTGCCAGCAGCCCACTTGAGAGCACAGATACGCAGTATTTT.

The J gene is TRBJ2-7, the V gene TRBV21-1; no check of the table's D call, TRBD1, against the DNA was made. TRBV21-1 is recorded as a pseudogene. The CDR3 spans 15 residues. CDR3: CASSKGQGSSYEQYF. The CDR3 coding sequence is TGTGCCAGCAGCAAAGGACAGGGAAGCTCCTACGAGCAGTACTTC.

This chain links TRBV29-1 with TRBJ1-2; TRBD1 aligns across 10 bases. V gave up 7 bases and J gave up 5 bases; unmatched junction bases: 7. CDR1 and CDR2 (germline): SQVTM, ANQGSEA. The CDR3 extends over 13 amino acids. The CDR3 nucleotides read TGCAGCGCGGGGGACAGGGGCGGGTATGGCTACACCTTC. It specifies CSAGDRGGYGYTF.

The gene calls are TRBV20-1 and TRBJ2-2; 7 bases are a match to TRBD2. With 3 bases clipped from V and 8 bases from J, the junction kept 6 bases outside the gene matches. The CDR3 has 13 residues. Germline values: CDR1 DFQATT, CDR2 SNEGSKA (reference sequence). The CDR3 DNA reads TGCAGTGCTAGTTGGGAGGGCAAAGGGGAGCTGTTTTTT. Its translation: CSASWEGKGELFF.

The CDR3 reads CASSPQGQGSNEKLFF. The DNA for the CDR3 is TGCGCCAGCAGCCCCCAAGGACAGGGAAGTAATGAAAAACTGTTTTTT. The chain joins TRBV5-1 to TRBJ1-4; 8 bases fit TRBD1. Trimming at V came to 4 bases and at J to 4 bases, leaving 9 bases not matched to a gene. The germline CDR1 and CDR2 sequences are SGHRS and YFSETQ. The length of the CDR3 is 16 residues.

This chain links TRBV3-1 (or the pseudogene TRBV3-2) with TRBJ2-7; TRBD1 aligns across 8 bases. The CDR3 length is 15 residues. Trimming removed 2 bases from V and 1 base from J; junction bases left unmatched: 4. Looked up from germline, CDR1 is LGHDT and CDR2 is YNNKEL (reference sequence). This chain's CDR3 is CASSQRTGQSYEQYF. The CDR3, as DNA: TGTGCCAGCAGCCAAAGGACAGGGCAATCCTACGAGCAGTACTTC.

J is TRBJ1-1 and V is TRBV3-1 (or the pseudogene TRBV3-2); 12 bases are a match to TRBD1. Per the germline V gene, CDR1 is LGHDT and CDR2 is YNNKEL (reference sequence). V gave up 4 bases and J gave up 3 bases; unmatched junction bases: 3. The CDR3 consists of 15 residues. CDR3 sequence: CASSPGTGGHTEAFF. The CDR3 DNA follows: TGTGCCAGCAGCCCCGGGACAGGGGGCCACACTGAAGCTTTCTTT.

V usage is TRBV9 and J usage is TRBJ2-2, with 8 bases fitting TRBD2. Germline V gene sequence: CDR1 SGDLS, CDR2 YYNGEE. Losses at the gene ends were 0 bases for V and 5 bases for J; bases not matched to a gene: 3. The CDR3 is 15 amino acids. In DNA, the CDR3 is TGTGCCAGCAGCGTAGCAGCGGGAGAAACCGGGGAGCTGTTTTTT. Its translation: CASSVAAGETGELFF.

CDR3 in amino acids: CASSRRSATRGNTIYF. CDR3 nucleotides: TGTGCCAGCAGCCGACGCAGCGCAACGCGGGGAAACACCATATATTTT. V gene TRBV11-2 combines with J gene TRBJ1-3; D is uncertain. This CDR3 region has 16 residues. The germline V gene encodes CDR1 SGHAT and CDR2 FQNNGV. The V gene lost 5 bases and the J gene lost 4 bases, with 18 bases spanning the gap. Using reference TRBV11-2 and TRBJ1-3 for the parts outside the CDR3, the full variable domain is EAGVAQSPRYKIIEKRQSVAFWCNPISGHATLYWYQQILGQGPKLLIQFQNNGVVDDSQLPKDRFSAERLKGVDSTLKIQPAKLEDSAVYLCASSRRSATRGNTIYFGEGSWLTVV.

This clone came up once. The chain links TRBV5-1 to TRBJ2-1; 8 bases are a match to TRBD2. CDR3 length: 15 amino acids. The trim removed 4 bases at V and 2 bases at J, leaving 5 bases unmatched. Germline V gene sequence: CDR1 SGHRS, CDR2 YFSETQ. The CDR3 DNA reads TGCGCCAGCAGCCGTGATAGCGGGACCTACAATGAGCAGTTCTTC. Its translation: CASSRDSGTYNEQFF.

In regard to this clone: Additional DNA sequences in this sample encode the identical CDR3. V gene TRBV9 combines with J gene TRBJ2-2; 8 bases match TRBD1. Germline V CDR1 and CDR2: SGDLS, YYNGEE. CDR3 length equals 15 residues. The V and J ends lost 2 bases and 1 base, in that order; junction bases with no gene match: 1. The CDR3 coding sequence is TGTGCCAGCAGCGTTGGACAGGGGAACACCGGGGAGCTGTTTTTT. Its translation: CASSVGQGNTGELFF.

The V and J genes are TRBV7-9 and TRBJ2-5; 10 bases are a match to TRBD2. CDR1 and CDR2 from the germline V gene are SEHNR and FQNEAQ (reference sequence). This CDR3 is built from 16 residues. Losses at the gene ends were 5 bases for V and 1 base for J; bases not matched to a gene: 7. CDR3 nucleotide sequence: TGTGCCAGCAGCATACCAGCGGGAGGGGGCCAAGAGACCCAGTACTTC. Translated: CASSIPAGGGQETQYF.

The chain has TRBV6-1 and TRBJ2-6, with TRBD1 matching 7 bases. J lost 0 bases, V lost 4 bases, and 3 bases had no gene match. The CDR3 has 16 residues. The germline V gene has CDR1 MNHNS and CDR2 SASEGT. The CDR3 loop is CASSADRASGANVLTF. CDR3 nucleotides: TGTGCCAGCAGTGCCGACAGGGCCTCTGGGGCCAACGTCCTGACTTTC.

The rearrangement joins TRBV27 to TRBJ2-1; D unresolved. CDR1 and CDR2 from the germline V gene are MNHEY and SMNVEV (reference sequence). The CDR3 is made up of 13 amino acids. The V end was cut by 4 bases, the J end by 9 bases, with 13 bases between. The CDR3 loop is CASSSLYGGEQFF. CDR3 DNA sequence: TGTGCCAGCAGTTCTTTGTACGGTGGTGAGCAGTTCTTC.

This chain uses TRBV28 with TRBJ1-5; D is unclear. The ends were cut back, 2 bases at V and 9 bases at J, with 14 bases in the middle. This CDR3 spans 14 amino acids. Germline loops: CDR1 MDHEN, CDR2 SYDVKM. Here the CDR3 DNA reads TGTGCCAGCAGTTTAAGGTCAGGTTTCACGCCCCAGCATTTT. Its protein product is CASSLRSGFTPQHF.